The T cell receptor (beta chain) under discussion was sequenced for a study of shared clonotypes between healthy human individuals. At the level of the study: Researchers assigned three CD4 naive, three CD4 memory, two CD8 naive and one CD8 memory plate to each donor.

The protocol was immunoSEQ multiplex PCR, while the TCRdb copy is restricted to in-frame clones and leaves out a portion. The data contain a few million clones, approximately 95% of them seen just once; the ten biggest clones take up 0.39%. The germline V gene encodes CDR1 PRHDT and CDR2 FYEKMQ (reference sequence). CDR3 size: 15 residues. The V segment lost 5 bases and the J segment 8 bases; nucleotides outside the gene matches: 9. Nashville, Tennessee was home to all donors, who were Caucasian adults. This clone came up once. The receptor's source is a man aged 18 to 30 in good health. Some clones in this sample may be carry-over from other donors' samples. The material sequenced was naive CD4+ T cells from PBMCs. Subset: CD45RA+ positively selected. The J gene is TRBJ2-1, the V gene TRBV13; 10 bases match TRBD1. The CDR3 coding sequence is TGTGCCAGCAGCCCACGACAGGGGGCGCTGGATGAGCAGTTCTTC. As protein: CASSPRQGALDEQFF. The full variable domain, in which reference TRBV13 and TRBJ2-1 provide the parts outside the CDR3, is AAGVIQSPRHLIKEKRETATLKCYPIPRHDTVYWYQQGPGQDPQFLISFYEKMQSDKGSIPDRFSAQQFSDYHSELNMSSLELGDSALYFCASSPRQGALDEQFFGPGTRLTVL.